This is a list of T cell receptor beta chains from one sample in a study of shared T cell receptors in the human thymus. Only in-frame clones appear in the TCRdb table, and some are missing; sequencing was by immunoSEQ multiplex PCR. The repertoire holds approximately 68,000 clones, with around 96% as singletons. Material for sequencing was thymocytes. Receptors were obtained from a human donor. The conserved cysteine and the conserved F or W are not part of the CDR3 here. The size field is filled for only some rows; it gives once, few, many or a size class.

v_gene	abundance	j_gene	CDR3aa
TRBV12-5	.	TRBJ2-5	ASGLIRARPGQEQY
TRBV12-1	.	TRBJ2-3	ASSVCGGAIDTQY
TRBV4-3	.	TRBJ1-6	ASSQVDREYSNSPLH
TRBV2	.	TRBJ2-1	ASRTAVYNDEQF
TRBV5-8	.	TRBJ2-5	ASGEGNGQETQY
TRBV6-1	once	TRBJ1-1	ASSEARQGDTEAF
TRBV6-4	.	TRBJ2-2	ASRGDTGELF
TRBV11-1	once	TRBJ2-5	ASSSGALTAHETQY
TRBV18	.	TRBJ1-5	ASSSGVSNQPQH
TRBV28	.	TRBJ2-6	ASSSLRGSGANVLT
TRBV15	.	TRBJ1-2	ATSRNPLPGQPNYGYT
TRBV5-1	.	TRBJ2-2	ASSEGTTGELF
TRBV29-1	.	TRBJ2-2	SVGSLAGGLNTGELF
TRBV7-6	.	TRBJ2-7	ASSLASTSGGRGEVEQY
TRBV6-5	.	TRBJ1-1	ASSPFENTEAF
TRBV18	once	TRBJ2-7	ASSPSKCEQY
TRBV6-4	.	TRBJ2-3	ASSVHAGGHNDTQY
TRBV28	few	TRBJ1-5	ASSLPHRGASNQPQH
TRBV5-8	once	TRBJ1-2	ASSLEAGCLPNYGYT
TRBV28	.	TRBJ1-2	ASSSEIWDSRTGYT
TRBV19	.	TRBJ1-2	ASSIRDSTPLLTLPLGYT
TRBV5-1	.	TRBJ2-6	ASSGKDSHSGANVLT
TRBV9	.	TRBJ1-6	ASSSETILGAGVVAGNSPLH
TRBV7-3	.	TRBJ2-1	ASSSDIYNEQF
TRBV12-5	.	TRBJ2-7	ASGLTRGGYEQY
TRBV1	.	TRBJ2-3	TSSQVSGGRICTDTQY
TRBV7-9	.	TRBJ1-3	ASSPRVGGNSGNTIY
TRBV7-7	.	TRBJ2-1	ASSLRPPEGGSYNEQF
TRBV5-4	.	TRBJ2-1	ASSFSGSPKYPEQF
TRBV5-8	.	TRBJ1-4	ASSVTEFNEKLF
TRBV10-3	.	TRBJ2-5	AISESTGGSQY
TRBV4-1	once	TRBJ2-3	ASSQAADTDTQY
TRBV4-1	.	TRBJ1-2	ASSHPLGPYGYT
TRBV4-2	.	TRBJ2-3	ASSLSGPTDTQY
TRBV5-6	.	TRBJ2-1	ASSLDLAEITIEF
TRBV1	.	TRBJ2-3	TIRTPEGDTQY
TRBV11-1	.	TRBJ2-3	ASSKKGLAGVTDTQY
TRBV5-1	.	TRBJ2-3	ATRDRGKVDGGTDTQY
TRBV27	.	TRBJ2-5	ASSHPPGAGGLWETQY
TRBV4-1	.	TRBJ1-6	ASSQVPTGGVYNSPLH
TRBV11-1	.	TRBJ1-1	ASSLVSCSGVFMEAF
TRBV5-1	.	TRBJ2-5	ASSLRDSQETQY
TRBV5-6	.	TRBJ2-7	ASSFWTGPVYEQY
TRBV5-5	.	TRBJ1-5	ASSFGTGGWSNQPQH
TRBV14	.	TRBJ2-7	ASSQDGYEQY
TRBV5-6	.	TRBJ2-7	ASTLTDPYEQY
TRBV12-2	.	TRBJ2-5	ARDTRVGTQY
TRBV11-2	.	TRBJ1-1	ASIPGGGNTEAF
TRBV18	once	TRBJ2-1	ASSPGTSGGPHNEQF
TRBV19	.	TRBJ2-7	ASSITGAIDEQY